This passage covers 10 T cell receptor beta chains from one sample sequenced in a study of OX40 agonist ivuxolimab in advanced cancers. The table came from immunoSEQ multiplex PCR; TCRdb's copy has only in-frame clones and leaves some out. Among 100,000 or so clones listed, approximately 90% were seen once. Sequencing was performed on CD4+ or CD8+ T cells sorted from blood, taken in a trial of the OX40 agonist ivuxolimab. These receptors all come from an adult with an advanced solid tumor such as melanoma, head and neck, liver or kidney cancer.

The chain is built from TRBV28 and TRBJ1-2, with D possibly being TRBD1 (6 bases). Germline V gives CDR1 MDHEN, CDR2 SYDVKM. V was pared by 5 bases and J by 8 bases, with 15 bases between. This CDR3 region has 13 residues. CDR3 in DNA: TGTGCCAGCAGTCCACGGACAGAGGGGGGCTACACCTTC. Translated, it gives CASSPRTEGGYTF.

This rearrangement joins TRBV5-1 to TRBJ2-2; 7 nucleotides align to TRBD1. The CDR3 contains 17 residues. CDR1 and CDR2 (germline): SGHRS, YFSETQ. The V gene end was trimmed by 2 bases and the J gene end by 4 bases; junction bases not matched to a gene: 11. The CDR3: CASSLRQGIDSTGELFF. The DNA for the CDR3 is TGCGCCAGCAGCTTAAGACAGGGAATCGATAGCACCGGGGAGCTGTTTTTT.

This chain links TRBV5-4 with TRBJ2-1; tentatively, D is TRBD1 or TRBD2 (5 bases each). The germline CDR1 and CDR2 sequences are SGHNT and YYREEE (reference sequence). The CDR3 spans 14 residues. V lost 0 bases and J lost 10, with 14 bases in between. The CDR3 DNA is TGTGCCAGCAGCTTGGATCATCTAGCAGGGGAGCAGTTCTTC. It translates to CASSLDHLAGEQFF.

The chain recombines TRBV5-1 with TRBJ1-2; D remains ambiguous. This CDR3 contains 16 residues. Germline V gene lookup returns CDR1 SGHRS and CDR2 YFSETQ. Trimming shortened V by 0 bases and J by 2 bases, and 14 bases separated the two germline ends. The CDR3 DNA reads TGCGCCAGCAGCTTGGAAGGGCGACTCACCAACTATGGCTACACCTTC. This codes for CASSLEGRLTNYGYTF.

V usage is TRBV29-1 and J usage is TRBJ1-2; no reliable D call. The CDR3 length is 13 residues. From germline, CDR1 is SQVTM and CDR2 ANQGSEA. Deletions cut 6 bases from V and 4 bases from J, with 15 bases between. CDR3 amino acids: CSVQGNGIYGYTF. The CDR3 DNA follows: TGCAGCGTCCAAGGGAACGGCATCTATGGCTACACCTTC.

The rearrangement links TRBV28 to TRBJ2-6; a possible D gene is TRBD1 (6 bases). This CDR3 spans 15 amino acids. Germline assignment: CDR1 MDHEN and CDR2 SYDVKM. Trimming cost V 5 bases and J 4 bases, with 12 bases left between them. CDR3 protein: CASSITGTGANVLTF. In nucleotides, the CDR3 is TGTGCCAGCAGTATCACAGGGACCGGGGCCAACGTCCTGACTTTC. The whole variable domain, remainder taken from reference TRBV28 and TRBJ2-6, is DVKVTQSSRYLVKRTGEKVFLECVQDMDHENMFWYRQDPGLGLRLIYFSYDVKMKEKGDIPEGYSVSREKKERFSLILESASTNQTSMYLCASSITGTGANVLTFGAGSRLTVL.

The J gene is TRBJ1-5, the V gene TRBV27; D gene ambiguous. V lost 2 bases and J 5 bases, leaving 7 bases between the germline ends. From germline, CDR1 is MNHEY and CDR2 SMNVEV (reference sequence). The CDR3 is 13 amino acids. DNA of the CDR3: TGTGCCAGCAGTTTACGGTACGATCAGCCCCAGCATTTT. Translated, it gives CASSLRYDQPQHF.

The V and J genes are TRBV6-1 and TRBJ1-3; D might be TRBD1 (6 bases). Deletions cut 2 bases from V and 5 bases from J, with 22 bases between. This CDR3 comprises 18 residues. CDR1 MNHNS and CDR2 SASEGT come from the germline V gene. The chain's CDR3 is CASSENPPGHVRRNTIYF. Written as DNA, the CDR3 is TGTGCCAGCAGTGAAAATCCCCCGGGACACGTAAGGAGAAACACCATATATTTT.

The chain uses TRBV11-3 and TRBJ1-2; D is uncertain. The CDR3 sequence is 13 residues long. Germline V gene lookup returns CDR1 SGHNT and CDR2 YENEEA. Trimming removed 5 bases from V and 6 bases from J, with 13 bases in between. The CDR3 DNA reads TGTGCCAGCAGCCCTCGGACTTGGGATGGCTACACCTTC. This encodes CASSPRTWDGYTF.

J is TRBJ2-2 and V is TRBV14, with D perhaps TRBD2 (6 bases). The CDR3 is 14 residues long. Looked up from germline, CDR1 is SGHDN and CDR2 is FVKESK. Trimming removed 0 bases from V and 7 bases from J, with 9 bases in between. The CDR3 coding sequence is TGTGCCAGCAGCCAAGATCTGGACTACGGGGAGCTGTTTTTT. It is translated as CASSQDLDYGELFF.